This is a list of T cell receptor beta chains from one sample in a study of blood T cell repertoires in COVID-19. TCRdb's copy holds only in-frame clones and misses some; the assay was immunoSEQ multiplex PCR. The sample includes 130,000 to 150,000 clones, around 84% of them seen just once. Material for sequencing was peripheral blood. These receptors all come from a man aged 55 to 70 with active or convalescent COVID-19. Both conserved end residues are part of each CDR3. Each record gives: V gene, J gene, clone size, CDR3 protein. Clone size is stated in some rows and not others, as once, few, many or a class when expanded.

>TRBV28|TRBJ1-4|.
CASSLFSRQGPNEKLFF
>TRBV7-8|TRBJ2-2|.
CASTLTNTGELFF
>TRBV2|TRBJ1-2|.
CASRRQGANYGYTF
>TRBV27|TRBJ2-7|.
CASAVHSQGAYEQYF
>TRBV18|TRBJ1-5|once
CASSPQGWGNQPQHF
>TRBV7-2|TRBJ2-1|few
CASSLDSDNEQFF
>TRBV29-1|TRBJ1-1|.
CSARGGQGSTEAFF
>TRBV28|TRBJ2-5|.
CASTLPGTGGLGETQYF
>TRBV21-1|TRBJ2-7|many
CASPDFITYEQYF
>TRBV6-4|TRBJ1-1|.
CASSPTSLNTEAFF
>TRBV10-3|TRBJ1-3|.
CAATRGGQAYTIYF
>TRBV7-9|TRBJ2-1|.
CASSPRGSVDNEQFF
>TRBV7-2|TRBJ2-1|.
CASSRGGQGVHEQFF
>TRBV19|TRBJ2-1|.
CASSIVSEDNEQFF
>TRBV7-2|TRBJ1-1|.
CASSPRPGQYTEAFF
>TRBV15|TRBJ2-3|.
CATSRETGTTDTQYF
>TRBV19|TRBJ2-7|.
CASTPTGSSYEQYF
>TRBV4-3|TRBJ2-7|once
CASSQAPGGLYEQYF
>TRBV19|TRBJ2-2|.
CASKQGGANTGELFF
>TRBV2|TRBJ1-1|.
CASSQGQAHTEAFF
>TRBV2|TRBJ2-7|.
CASRAIGESYEQYF
>TRBV30|TRBJ1-1|.
CAWSVPGVVTEAFF
>TRBV6-2/TRBV6-3|TRBJ1-5|.
CASSAAGARQPQHF
>TRBV5-1|TRBJ2-3|few
CASSLQGGAVTDTQYF
>TRBV3-1/TRBV3-2|TRBJ2-3|.
CATAPPGLATDTQYF
>TRBV25-1|TRBJ2-7|.
CASSAGNYEQYF
>TRBV4-3|TRBJ1-1|.
CASSQDGRVNTEAFF
>TRBV6-1|TRBJ1-4|.
CASSEAGTTNEKLFF
>TRBV27|TRBJ2-7|once
CASQRGPIYEQYF
>TRBV27|TRBJ2-7|once
CASSGTGTGPYEQYF
>TRBV9|TRBJ1-1|.
CASSVVHFLNTEAFF
>TRBV7-8|TRBJ2-1|medium-sized
CASSHPLAGPGEAGGPYNEQFF
>TRBV15|TRBJ2-7|.
CATSRDPQGAGGGEQYF
>TRBV9|TRBJ2-5|once
CASSVSGTTQETQYF
>TRBV6-4|TRBJ2-2|many
CASSDSAGNTGELFF
>TRBV3-1/TRBV3-2|TRBJ2-1|.
CASSQERGGQFF
>TRBV7-2|TRBJ2-7|once
CASSLVLEFNYEQYF
>TRBV19|TRBJ2-7|.
CASSPAAVTYGEQYF
>TRBV11-1|TRBJ1-1|.
CASSLQGALDTEAFF
>TRBV6-2/TRBV6-3|TRBJ1-1|.
CASTPPAANTEAFF
>TRBV18|TRBJ2-7|once
CASSPGQDSEQYF
>TRBV3-1/TRBV3-2|TRBJ1-1|.
CASSPTGSTEAFF
>TRBV6-6|TRBJ1-3|.
CASRAGGGSGNTIYF
>TRBV4-2|TRBJ2-3|many
CASSQVAGYTQYF
>TRBV5-1|TRBJ2-3|once
CASGTPLSGVSTDTQYF
>TRBV6-5|TRBJ2-5|few
CASRPDRGQETQYF
>TRBV28|TRBJ2-6|.
CATLLDFGANVLTF
>TRBV19|TRBJ1-1|.
CASSGQRDTEAFF
>TRBV7-3|TRBJ1-6|.
CASSFAAGRNSPLHF
>TRBV18|TRBJ2-1|.
CASSPAGTESNEQFF
>TRBV2|TRBJ1-4|few
CASNGGFEKLFF
>TRBV12-3/TRBV12-4|TRBJ2-7|.
CASSPSYEQYF
>TRBV5-1|TRBJ2-1|.
CASSFKGGSNEQFF
>TRBV19|TRBJ2-2|once
CASSRRGRGTGSATGELFF